These 27 T cell receptor beta chains came from one sample sequenced in a study of T cells in Graves' hyperthyroidism and ophthalmopathy. The source material, RNA transcripts, was used to amplify TCR beta CDR3 regions. HTBI primers drove first-round RT-PCR of the TCR CDR3. MiXCR was run by TCRdb on the multiplex PCR reads, yielding one entry per CDR3 protein. The sample lists hundreds of thousands of distinct CDR3 sequences, more than 15% seen once, with around an eighth in the top ten. Sample: blood. Source of these receptors: a woman younger than 35 with Graves' hyperthyroidism.

This clonotype showed up many times. The chain carries TRBV27 and TRBJ2-3, with a tentative D call TRBD1 (6 bases). Trimming removed 5 bases from V and 0 bases from J, with 18 bases in between. Per germline, CDR1 MNHEY and CDR2 SMNVEV (reference sequence). The CDR3 runs to 17 residues. The CDR3 region has the DNA TGTGCCAGCAGTAAGACCGGGACACTCGCTAGCACAGATACGCAGTATTTT. The encoded protein is CASSKTGTLASTDTQYF.

This clonotype occurred many times. The chain employs TRBV27 and TRBJ2-2; 11 bases align to TRBD2. V gave up 9 bases and J gave up 0 bases; unmatched junction bases: 0. Germline-derived CDR1 and CDR2 are MNHEY and SMNVEV (reference sequence). This CDR3 is 14 amino acids long. This CDR3 reads CASSGRANTGELFF. The CDR3 bases are TGTGCCAGTAGCGGGAGGGCGAACACCGGGGAGCTGTTTTTT.

A word on this clonotype: Given a much more abundant clone one base away, this may be a read error. The chain combines TRBV5-6 with TRBJ2-7; no definite D call. Trimming shortened V by 4 bases and J by 2 bases, and 10 bases separated the two germline ends. This CDR3 has 13 amino acids. CDR1 and CDR2 from the germline V gene are SGHDT and YYEEEE. DNA for the CDR3: TGTGCCAGCAGCCCGGAGCTCACCTACGAGCAGTACTTC. This translates into CASSPELTYEQYF.

This chain links TRBV9 with TRBJ1-4; D might be TRBD1 (5 bases). The CDR3 sequence is 18 residues long. Trimming cost V 0 bases and J 8 bases, with 23 bases left between them. Germline V gives CDR1 SGDLS, CDR2 YYNGEE. The CDR3: CASSVAWGERQSDEKLFF. CDR3 sequence (DNA): TGTGCCAGCAGCGTAGCATGGGGGGAGAGACAAAGCGACGAAAAACTGTTTTTT.

The J gene is TRBJ1-4, the V gene TRBV6-1, with 7 bases that match TRBD1. The germline V gene encodes CDR1 MNHNS and CDR2 SASEGT. The CDR3 totals 13 residues. V gave up 10 bases and J gave up 8 bases; unmatched junction bases: 10. The CDR3 coding sequence is TGTGCCACCGGGACAGCGTGGAGGGAAAAACTGTTTTTT. It codes for CATGTAWREKLFF.

There are many counts of this clonotype. The V call is TRBV6-1, the J call TRBJ2-3; 8 bases are shared with TRBD1. V trimming: 5 bases; J trimming: 6 bases; junction bases outside the gene matches: 7. The CDR3 is 14 residues long. The V gene's germline CDR1 is MNHNS and CDR2 SASEGT. The CDR3 DNA follows: TGTGCCAGCAGTTATCGGACAGGGTTGGATACGCAGTATTTT. Protein product: CASSYRTGLDTQYF.

Ten or more counts support this clonotype. The chain joins TRBV2 to TRBJ2-5; possible D gene TRBD2, 6 bases. The germline V gene encodes CDR1 SNHLY and CDR2 FYNNEI. V was shortened by 6 bases and J by 1 base, with 15 bases between the two germline ends. The CDR3 length is 15 residues. The CDR3 sequence: CASRAGGGSQETQYF. As DNA, the CDR3 is TGTGCCAGCAGAGCCGGTGGGGGGTCCCAAGAGACCCAGTACTTC.

A few counts support this clonotype. V usage is TRBV7-9 and J usage is TRBJ1-2, with TRBD1 matching over 7 bases. In germline, CDR1 is SEHNR, CDR2 FQNEAQ (reference sequence). Trimming removed 2 bases from V and 4 bases from J; junction bases left unmatched: 7. The CDR3 spans 15 residues. CDR3 in DNA: TGTGCCAGCAGCTTAAGACAGGGCAACAGCTATGGCTACACCTTC. Encoded protein: CASSLRQGNSYGYTF.

The V call is TRBV19, the J call TRBJ1-1; D remains unclear. The CDR3 contains 13 residues. Germline V gene sequence: CDR1 LNHDA, CDR2 SQIVND (reference sequence). Between the trimmed V and J ends, which lost 6 bases and 1 base, there was a span of 9 bases. CDR3 in amino acids: CASRTPANTEAFF. The CDR3 DNA sequence: TGTGCCAGTAGGACACCCGCGAACACTGAAGCTTTCTTT.

Of note for this clonotype: This may come from a read error, since a much larger clone is one base off. The V gene is TRBV28, the J gene TRBJ1-3; 9 positions match TRBD1. The CDR3 is 16 amino acids. Germline V gene sequence: CDR1 MDHEN, CDR2 SYDVKM. Losses at the gene ends were 4 bases for V and 6 bases for J; bases not matched to a gene: 10. CDR3 sequence reads: CASSSLLGQGVNTIYF. For the CDR3, the DNA is TGTGCCAGCAGTTCTCTGCTGGGACAGGGAGTAAACACCATATATTTT.

This clonotype was seen repeatedly, ten times or more. The genes are TRBV18 and TRBJ2-3; 13 nucleotides align to TRBD2. The CDR3 sequence is 17 residues long. J was trimmed by 4 bases and V by 3 bases; bases with no gene match: 7. Germline V gene lookup returns CDR1 KGHSH and CDR2 LQKENI. The CDR3 coding sequence is TGTGCCAGCTCACCTCAAGGACTAGCGGGAGTTTCAGATACGCAGTATTTT. Translated, it gives CASSPQGLAGVSDTQYF.

This clonotype has just a few counts. The chain combines TRBV28 with TRBJ2-1; D is undetermined. Deletions cut 3 bases from V and 7 bases from J, with 13 bases between. The germline V gene has CDR1 MDHEN and CDR2 SYDVKM. The length of the CDR3 is 14 residues. CDR3 DNA: TGTGCCAGCAGTTTCGGGCAGGTTCTAAATGAGCAGTTCTTC. Its protein is CASSFGQVLNEQFF. The variable domain in full, completed from reference TRBV28 and TRBJ2-1, reads DVKVTQSSRYLVKRTGEKVFLECVQDMDHENMFWYRQDPGLGLRLIYFSYDVKMKEKGDIPEGYSVSREKKERFSLILESASTNQTSMYLCASSFGQVLNEQFFGPGTRLTVL.

The sample holds a few counts of this clonotype. The chain combines TRBV6-1 with TRBJ2-7; D is undetermined. Trimming removed 7 bases from V and 7 bases from J, with 14 bases in between. This CDR3 region has 12 residues. Germline V lookup: CDR1 MNHNS, CDR2 SASEGT. This chain's CDR3 is CASKLAAVEQYF. The CDR3 nucleotides read TGTGCCAGCAAACTGGCTGCTGTGGAGCAGTACTTC.

The chain recombines TRBV6-2 or TRBV6-3 with TRBJ2-3; D remains unclear. The CDR3 totals 16 residues. V was shortened by 6 bases and J by 4 bases, with 20 bases between the two germline ends. CDR1 is MNHEY and CDR2 is SVGEGT in the germline V gene. In DNA form, the CDR3 reads TGTGCCAGCAGGCCCCGACTGGCCTTCCTAGCAGATACGCAGTATTTT. Translating it yields CASRPRLAFLADTQYF.

This clonotype was recorded many times. This chain uses TRBV4-1 with TRBJ2-1; the D call may be TRBD1 or TRBD2 (5 bases each). Deletions cut 3 bases from V and 6 bases from J, with 15 bases between. The CDR3 runs to 15 residues. Germline CDR1 reads MGHRA; CDR2 reads YSYEKL. CDR3 in amino acids: CASSQYGTTRNEQFF. The DNA for the CDR3 is TGCGCCAGCAGCCAGTATGGGACCACACGCAATGAGCAGTTCTTC.

The sample holds many counts of this clonotype. The V call is TRBV3-1, the J call TRBJ2-4, with 10 nucleotides matching TRBD2. The CDR3 runs to 14 residues. V was pared by 1 base and J by 9 bases, with 3 bases of the junction left unmatched. Looked up from germline, CDR1 is LGHDT and CDR2 is YNNKEL (reference sequence). The CDR3 nucleotides read TGTGCCAGCAGCCAAGGAATAGCGGGGGGCATTCAGTACTTC. As protein: CASSQGIAGGIQYF.

The chain recombines TRBV5-1 with TRBJ2-5; tentatively, D is TRBD1 (6 bases). The CDR3 sequence is 14 residues long. Looked up from germline, CDR1 is SGHRS and CDR2 is YFSETQ. V lost 0 bases and J lost 3, with 9 bases in between. CDR3 DNA sequence: TGCGCCAGCAGCTTGGCGGCAGGGGAAGAGACCCAGTACTTC. Its translation is CASSLAAGEETQYF.

This clonotype was counted a few times. This may come from a read error, since a much larger clone is one base off. The rearrangement uses TRBV20-1 and TRBJ1-3; D is undetermined. The CDR3 has 16 amino acids. Germline CDR1 reads DFQATT; CDR2 reads SNEGSKA (reference sequence). V was cut by 0 bases and J by 8 bases, with 20 bases left in between. The CDR3 region has the DNA TGCAGTGCTAGAGATCTTTCAACATGGGAAGGAGACACCATATATTTT. Translated, it gives CSARDLSTWEGDTIYF.

This clonotype was seen many times. This chain joins TRBV15 and TRBJ2-1, with 7 bases identical to TRBD2. The CDR3 extends over 15 amino acids. Trimming at V came to 5 bases and at J to 8 bases, leaving 12 bases not matched to a gene. CDR1 and CDR2 from the germline V gene are LNHNV and YYDKDF (reference sequence). The DNA of the CDR3 is TGTGCCACCAGCTCAATTGGGACTACTCTTGATGAGCAGTTCTTC. Translation gives CATSSIGTTLDEQFF.

Ten or more counts support this clonotype. The chain couples TRBV9 to TRBJ2-1, with a possible D match to TRBD2 (6 bases). Germline loops: CDR1 SGDLS, CDR2 YYNGEE. The V end was cut by 2 bases, the J end by 6 bases, with 9 bases between. The CDR3 is 13 residues long. CDR3 DNA sequence: TGTGCCAGCAGCGTGACGACTAGCAATGAGCAGTTCTTC. Translation: CASSVTTSNEQFF. Supplemented by reference TRBV9 and TRBJ2-1, the full variable domain reads DSGVTQTPKHLITATGQRVTLRCSPRSGDLSVYWYQQSLDQGLQFLIQYYNGEERAKGNILERFSAQQFPDLHSELNLSSLELGDSALYFCASSVTTSNEQFFGPGTRLTVL.

V is TRBV5-4 and J is TRBJ2-5; D is perhaps TRBD1 or TRBD2 (5 bases each). This CDR3 has 15 residues. V was clipped by 3 bases and J by 1 base, with 13 bases between them. Germline V gives CDR1 SGHNT, CDR2 YYREEE (reference sequence). For the CDR3, the DNA is TGTGCCAGCAGCTCAGATACGGGGCTCCAAGAGACCCAGTACTTC. This translates into CASSSDTGLQETQYF.

This clonotype was found many times. This chain joins TRBV28 and TRBJ2-7; 7 bases agree with TRBD1. Looked up from germline, CDR1 is MDHEN and CDR2 is SYDVKM. The V and J ends lost 6 bases and 3 bases, in that order; junction bases with no gene match: 5. The CDR3 length is 13 residues. In DNA form, the CDR3 reads TGTGCCAGCAGGGGACAGAGATACTACGAGCAGTACTTC. Translation gives CASRGQRYYEQYF.

The sample holds many counts of this clonotype. The chain couples TRBV7-4 to TRBJ2-5, with TRBD2 identical over 10 bases. Germline-derived CDR1 and CDR2 are SGHVT and SQSDAQ. The junction had 19 bases not matched to a gene; V was cut back by 1 base and J by 2 bases. The CDR3 sequence is 21 residues long. The CDR3 DNA reads as TGTGCCAGCAGCTTAGGGACTAGCGGACAGTGCCTGTGGGGGCCACAAGAGACCCAGTACTTC. Translation gives CASSLGTSGQCLWGPQETQYF.

This rearrangement joins TRBV6-4 to TRBJ2-1, with 11 bases that match TRBD2. CDR3 size: 16 residues. Germline trimming cut 4 bases from V and 3 bases from J; bases unmatched to any gene: 5. The germline V gene encodes CDR1 MRHNA and CDR2 SNTAGT. The CDR3 loop reads CASSALAGGGYNEQFF. In DNA form, the CDR3 reads TGTGCCAGCAGTGCGCTAGCGGGGGGCGGCTACAATGAGCAGTTCTTC.

This clonotype occurred a few times. The rearrangement joins TRBV5-1 to TRBJ1-4, with 8 bases matching TRBD1. Germline V gene lookup returns CDR1 SGHRS and CDR2 YFSETQ. The CDR3 runs 18 residues. V gave up 4 bases and J gave up 0 bases; unmatched junction bases: 11. CDR3 sequence: CASSIRPGQDATNEKLFF. CDR3 coding DNA: TGCGCCAGCAGCATTAGGCCGGGACAGGATGCAACTAATGAAAAACTGTTTTTT.

This clonotype was seen many times. The chain carries TRBV18 and TRBJ1-1; D gene uncertain. The germline CDR1 and CDR2 sequences are KGHSH and LQKENI. The V and J ends lost 5 bases and 1 base respectively, with 11 bases between them. This CDR3 comprises 14 residues. CDR3 DNA: TGTGCCAGCTCAATACCGGGATCGAACACTGAAGCTTTCTTT. This codes for CASSIPGSNTEAFF.

At least ten counts were recorded for this clonotype. The chain has TRBV27 and TRBJ2-7; the D gene is possibly TRBD2 (6 bases). The V end was cut by 5 bases, the J end by 0 bases, with 14 bases between. The germline gives CDR1 MNHEY, CDR2 SMNVEV (reference sequence). This CDR3 comprises 15 residues. The CDR3 bases are TGTGCCAGCAGTCCTGGGACTCTCAGCTCCTACGAGCAGTACTTC. This codes for CASSPGTLSSYEQYF.